A single sample gave rise to the 26 T cell receptor beta chains below, sequenced in a study of blood T cell repertoires in COVID-19. Repertoires were generated with immunoSEQ multiplex PCR, while TCRdb's copy carries only in-frame clones and drops some. The sample shows tens of thousands of clones, roughly 81% of them seen only once. Source material: peripheral blood. These receptors were collected from a human donor in a cohort sampled during active COVID-19.

The chain joins TRBV27 to TRBJ2-7; 10 bases map to TRBD2. Germline CDR1 MNHEY, CDR2 SMNVEV (reference sequence). J was trimmed by 2 bases and V by 4 bases; bases with no gene match: 11. This CDR3 has 17 amino acids. CDR3: CASSSTPGAGGTYEQYF. CDR3 coding DNA: TGTGCCAGCAGTTCGACCCCGGGAGCGGGGGGGACCTACGAGCAGTACTTC.

The chain has TRBV28 and TRBJ2-1, with TRBD1 matching over 10 bases. The CDR3 is made up of 17 amino acids. In germline, CDR1 is MDHEN, CDR2 SYDVKM. Germline trimming cut 3 bases from V and 2 bases from J; bases unmatched to any gene: 7. The CDR3 here is CASSLTFGTGAYNEQFF. The CDR3 coding sequence is TGTGCCAGCAGTTTGACTTTCGGGACAGGGGCCTACAATGAGCAGTTCTTC.

The chain links TRBV11-2 to TRBJ1-4, with 8 bases lining up with TRBD1. This CDR3 contains 14 residues. Germline V gene sequence: CDR1 SGHAT, CDR2 FQNNGV. With 6 bases clipped from V and 8 bases from J, the junction kept 8 bases outside the gene matches. This CDR3 reads CASRTGQGSEKLFF. The CDR3 nucleotides are TGTGCCAGCAGAACAGGACAGGGTAGCGAAAAACTGTTTTTT.

The rearrangement uses TRBV30 and TRBJ1-1; TRBD1 might be the D (6 bases). The CDR3 consists of 13 residues. The V gene's germline CDR1 is GTSNPN and CDR2 SVGIG (reference sequence). The V and J ends lost 5 bases and 1 base respectively, with 11 bases between them. Written as DNA, the CDR3 is TGTGCCTGGCTCTTACAGGGGAACACTGAAGCTTTCTTT. It is translated as CAWLLQGNTEAFF.

The chain joins TRBV14 to TRBJ1-3; D gene ambiguous. Germline values: CDR1 SGHDN, CDR2 FVKESK. The length of the CDR3 is 15 residues. V was trimmed by 0 bases and J by 4 bases, leaving 10 bases between them. The CDR3 here is CASSQDRYSGNTIYF. CDR3 DNA: TGTGCCAGCAGCCAAGATCGATACAGCGGAAACACCATATATTTT.

V usage is TRBV7-3 and J usage is TRBJ2-1; TRBD1 might be the D (6 bases). Germline values: CDR1 SGHTA, CDR2 FQGTGA. V lost 5 bases to trimming and J lost 9 bases, with 11 bases between them. The CDR3 spans 12 residues. CDR3 region: CASSPTGSEQFF. DNA of the CDR3: TGTGCCAGCAGCCCAACAGGGAGTGAGCAGTTCTTC.

CDR3 sequence (DNA): TGTGCCAGCAGCTTTGGGACAGGGGGCAATGGCTACACCTTC. It is translated as CASSFGTGGNGYTF. V gene TRBV5-4 combines with J gene TRBJ1-2, with TRBD1 identical over 12 bases. Germline CDR1 SGHNT, CDR2 YYREEE (reference sequence). V gave up 2 bases and J gave up 6 bases; unmatched junction bases: 2. The CDR3 contains 14 residues.

The V and J genes are TRBV7-6 and TRBJ2-7; TRBD2 agrees at 9 bases. V lost 5 bases, J lost 1 base, and 9 bases stayed unmatched. The V gene's germline CDR1 is SGHVS and CDR2 FNYEAQ. This CDR3 region has 16 residues. The CDR3 reads CASSPHTAGGSYEQYF. Written as DNA, the CDR3 is TGTGCCAGCAGCCCACACACAGCGGGGGGATCCTACGAGCAGTACTTC. Drawing the rest from reference TRBV7-6 and TRBJ2-7, the complete variable domain is GAGVSQSPRYKVTKRGQDVALRCDPISGHVSLYWYRQALGQGPEFLTYFNYEAQQDKSGLPNDRFSAERPEGSISTLTIQRTEQRDSAMYRCASSPHTAGGSYEQYFGPGTRLTVT.

V usage is TRBV19 and J usage is TRBJ1-1, with TRBD1 identical over 9 bases. The germline CDR1 and CDR2 sequences are LNHDA and SQIVND (reference sequence). Trimming at V came to 5 bases and at J to 3 bases, leaving 4 bases not matched to a gene. This CDR3 comprises 14 residues. CDR3 bases: TGTGCCAGTAGTGTTCGGACAGGGGACACTGAAGCTTTCTTT. Translated, it gives CASSVRTGDTEAFF.

The chain links TRBV5-1 to TRBJ1-2; D possibly corresponds to TRBD1 (6 bases). Per germline, CDR1 SGHRS and CDR2 YFSETQ. This CDR3 region has 13 residues. The ends were cut back, 2 bases at V and 6 bases at J, with 11 bases in the middle. The CDR3 protein is CASSLLQGDGYTF. CDR3 nucleotide sequence: TGCGCCAGCAGCTTATTACAGGGAGATGGCTACACCTTC.

The rearrangement links TRBV30 to TRBJ2-3; D is perhaps TRBD2 (5 bases). The CDR3 has 14 residues. V lost 6 bases and J 2 bases, leaving 15 bases between the germline ends. CDR1 and CDR2 (germline): GTSNPN, SVGIG (reference sequence). The chain's CDR3 is CACSRGFDTDTQYF. CDR3 DNA sequence: TGTGCCTGCTCGAGAGGGTTCGACACAGATACGCAGTATTTT.

This clone was seen a few times. This CDR3 is CASSLTDPDRHNQPQHF. CDR3 coding DNA: TGCGCCAGCAGTCTGACGGACCCCGACAGACACAATCAGCCCCAGCATTTT. The genes are TRBV10-1 and TRBJ1-5, with D possibly being TRBD1 (5 bases). The CDR3 has 17 residues. The germline CDR1 and CDR2 sequences are WNHNN and SYGVQD (reference sequence). With 5 bases removed from V and 3 bases from J, the gap between germline ends came to 20 bases.

J is TRBJ2-5 and V is TRBV28; TRBD2 matches 7 bases. The V segment lost 2 bases and the J segment 0 bases; nucleotides outside the gene matches: 3. The CDR3 has 15 residues. The V gene's germline CDR1 is MDHEN and CDR2 SYDVKM. The CDR3 nucleotides are TGTGCCAGCAGTTTAGGGCGGGAGTACCAAGAGACCCAGTACTTC. Encoded protein: CASSLGREYQETQYF.

The genes are TRBV6-5 and TRBJ1-2; D is uncertain. Germline V gene sequence: CDR1 MNHEY, CDR2 SVGAGI. The CDR3 contains 15 residues. Trimming removed 2 bases from V and 5 bases from J, with 15 bases in between. CDR3 in amino acids: CASSYTPTGMYGYTF. CDR3 nucleotide sequence: TGTGCCAGCAGTTACACTCCCACGGGGATGTATGGCTACACCTTC.

This clone was detected only a few times. The gene calls are TRBV4-1 and TRBJ1-5; maybe TRBD1 (6 bases). CDR1 and CDR2 from the germline V gene are MGHRA and YSYEKL. Trimming removed 2 bases at V and 1 base at J, with 12 bases between. CDR3 length: 16 residues. DNA of the CDR3: TGCGCCAGCAGCCAAAGTCAGGGGTTAAGCAATCAGCCCCAGCATTTT. It codes for CASSQSQGLSNQPQHF.

This sequence joins TRBV5-4 and TRBJ2-1; 9 nucleotides align to TRBD2. The CDR3 length is 18 residues. With 3 bases clipped from V and 7 bases from J, the junction kept 17 bases outside the gene matches. Germline values: CDR1 SGHNT, CDR2 YYREEE (reference sequence). The CDR3 protein is CASSSRSPSGRSGNEQFF. DNA for the CDR3: TGTGCCAGCAGCTCCCGGTCGCCAAGCGGGAGGTCTGGTAATGAGCAGTTCTTC.

This sequence joins TRBV14 and TRBJ2-1, with a weak D call TRBD2 (6 bases). The V gene's germline CDR1 is SGHDN and CDR2 FVKESK. The CDR3 totals 16 residues. The V gene lost 0 bases and the J gene lost 9 bases, with 18 bases spanning the gap. The CDR3 region is CASSQDLLLAGGEQFF. CDR3 in DNA: TGTGCCAGCAGCCAAGACCTCTTACTAGCTGGGGGTGAGCAGTTCTTC.

The chain has TRBV24-1 and TRBJ2-3, with a tentative D call TRBD1 (5 bases). Per the germline V gene, CDR1 is KGHDR and CDR2 is SFDVKD. This CDR3 comprises 13 residues. Trimming stripped 4 bases from V and 11 bases from J, with 15 bases between. This chain's CDR3 is CATSDLNQRGQYF. CDR3 sequence (DNA): TGTGCCACCAGTGACCTAAATCAAAGGGGGCAGTATTTT.

The V call is TRBV7-9, the J call TRBJ1-2; D might be TRBD1 (5 bases). The CDR3 is 17 amino acids. The germline V and J ends were trimmed by 4 bases and 0 bases, with 18 bases remaining between them. Germline V gene sequence: CDR1 SEHNR, CDR2 FQNEAQ (reference sequence). The CDR3 region is CASSSEGLTKTNYGYTF. In nucleotides, the CDR3 is TGTGCCAGCAGCTCGGAGGGGCTTACGAAGACTAACTATGGCTACACCTTC.

This sequence joins TRBV28 and TRBJ2-1, with D maybe TRBD1 (6 bases). CDR1 and CDR2 from the germline V gene are MDHEN and SYDVKM. The CDR3 has 15 residues. The germline V and J ends were trimmed by 5 bases and 4 bases, with 15 bases remaining between them. CDR3 nucleotides: TGTGCCAGCAGTCCGACAGGTGGCCGATACAATGAGCAGTTCTTC. Translated: CASSPTGGRYNEQFF.

V and J are TRBV10-2 and TRBJ2-7; 11 bases agree with TRBD2. V shed 3 bases, J shed 6 bases, and the junction held 4 bases outside the gene matches. From germline, CDR1 is WSHSY and CDR2 SAAADI. CDR3 length: 14 amino acids. The CDR3 here is CASSELSGRVEQYF. The DNA for the CDR3 is TGCGCCAGCAGTGAACTTAGCGGGAGGGTCGAGCAGTACTTC.

The rearrangement links TRBV28 to TRBJ1-3, with a possible D match to TRBD1 (5 bases). V was pared by 2 bases and J by 9 bases, with 14 bases between. Germline V lookup: CDR1 MDHEN, CDR2 SYDVKM. This CDR3 contains 14 residues. The CDR3 nucleotides read TGTGCCAGCAGTTTACCGGCAACAGGCGGCACCATATATTTT. It yields the protein CASSLPATGGTIYF.

The count of this clone is one. This sequence joins TRBV27 and TRBJ1-1; D possibly corresponds to TRBD1 (5 bases). The germline V gene has CDR1 MNHEY and CDR2 SMNVEV (reference sequence). This CDR3 is built from 14 residues. Deletions cut 8 bases from V and 3 bases from J, with 16 bases between. The CDR3 loop is CASGRGGLYTEAFF. In DNA form, the CDR3 reads TGTGCCAGCGGCCGGGGGGGGTTATACACTGAAGCTTTCTTT.

The rearrangement links TRBV27 to TRBJ2-3; D gene ambiguous. V lost 5 bases and J lost 2, with 11 bases in between. CDR1 MNHEY and CDR2 SMNVEV come from the germline V gene (reference sequence). This CDR3 region has 14 residues. The chain's CDR3 is CASSPFTDTDTQYF. CDR3 nucleotide sequence: TGTGCCAGCAGTCCATTTACTGACACAGATACGCAGTATTTT.

The chain carries TRBV6-4 and TRBJ2-3, with TRBD2 matching 11 bases. The CDR3 sequence is 14 residues long. With V trimmed by 3 bases and J by 4 bases, 0 bases remained unmatched. Germline CDR1 is MRHNA and CDR2 is SNTAGT. CDR3 protein: CASSELAGADTQYF. The CDR3 coding sequence is TGTGCCAGCAGTGAACTAGCGGGAGCAGATACGCAGTATTTT.

This clone was seen just once. The V gene is TRBV27, the J gene TRBJ1-2; D is undetermined. The CDR3 sequence is 12 residues long. Germline values: CDR1 MNHEY, CDR2 SMNVEV (reference sequence). V was clipped by 8 bases and J by 5 bases, with 12 bases between them. The CDR3 DNA is TGTGCCAGCGGGCAGCCAGGTTATGGCTACACCTTC. It codes for CASGQPGYGYTF.